These 26 T cell receptor beta chains came from one sample sequenced in a study of CD8+ T cells in alopecia areata (dated by TCRdb to 2016 to 2019). The treatment or condition label for this specimen denotes: oral pan-JAK inhibitor, 5-10 mg twice daily. Libraries were made using the immunoSEQ multiplex PCR assay. RNA was extracted from all samples and reverse transcribed into cDNA, which served as template for TCR sequencing. Entries here come from immuneACCESS through TCRdb and include only in-frame sequences with V and J called. Some clones fail to appear in such tables; in the studies checked, an unresolved V gene covers under half of the shortfall, and the cause of the remainder is unknown. Present in this sample are about 100,000 clones, 60% of which were seen just once. 16% of the sample belongs to the ten largest clones. Specimen: CD8+ T cells sorted from blood, collected at approximately week 60, from a patient treated with tofacitinib. The receptors stem from a human donor with alopecia areata.

This clone appeared a few times. J is TRBJ2-1 and V is TRBV13, with no clear D. The CDR3 is 15 amino acids. Trimming left V 0 bases short and J 8 bases short, with 14 bases between. Germline V gene data show CDR1 as PRHDT and CDR2 as FYEKMQ (reference sequence). CDR3 sequence reads: CASSLGRSRVDEQFF. CDR3 bases: TGTGCCAGCAGCTTAGGCAGGAGTAGGGTCGATGAGCAGTTCTTC. Drawing the rest from reference TRBV13 and TRBJ2-1, the complete variable domain is AAGVIQSPRHLIKEKRETATLKCYPIPRHDTVYWYQQGPGQDPQFLISFYEKMQSDKGSIPDRFSAQQFSDYHSELNMSSLELGDSALYFCASSLGRSRVDEQFFGPGTRLTVL.

This clone appeared a few times. V is TRBV7-8 and J is TRBJ2-1; TRBD1 matches at 8 bases. Trimming at V came to 2 bases and at J to 5 bases, leaving 5 bases not matched to a gene. In germline, CDR1 is SGHVS, CDR2 FQNEAQ. The CDR3 length is 15 residues. The CDR3 spells CASSLFGQGNNEQFF. The CDR3 DNA is TGTGCCAGCAGCTTATTCGGACAGGGTAACAATGAGCAGTTCTTC.

This clone showed up just a few times. The CDR3 DNA reads as TGTGCCATCAGTGAGTCTTGGGCCCCATCCTACGAGCAGTACTTC. Residues: CAISESWAPSYEQYF. This rearrangement joins TRBV10-3 to TRBJ2-7; D remains unclear. Deletions cut 0 bases from V and 1 base from J, with 10 bases between. CDR1 ENHRY and CDR2 SYGVKD come from the germline V gene. The CDR3 loop spans 15 amino acids.

V is TRBV14 and J is TRBJ2-7; the match to TRBD1 covers 10 bases. This CDR3 has 15 amino acids. Germline lookup yields CDR1 SGHDN and CDR2 FVKESK. J was trimmed by 3 bases and V by 4 bases; bases with no gene match: 6. The CDR3 DNA sequence: TGTGCCAGCAGCCTACGACGGGACAGGGGCTACGAGCAGTACTTC. Amino acids: CASSLRRDRGYEQYF.

This clone showed up just a few times. The chain has TRBV15 and TRBJ1-5; D uncertain. The germline gives CDR1 LNHNV, CDR2 YYDKDF (reference sequence). V lost 3 bases, J lost 2 bases, and 11 bases lay in between. CDR3 size: 15 residues. The CDR3 spells CATSSQEGGNQPQHF. DNA of the CDR3: TGTGCCACCAGCAGTCAAGAAGGAGGCAATCAGCCCCAGCATTTT.

The gene calls are TRBV7-2 and TRBJ2-1; D perhaps matches TRBD2 (6 bases). The ends were cut back, 0 bases at V and 6 bases at J, with 6 bases in the middle. In germline, CDR1 is SGHTA, CDR2 FQGNSA. This CDR3 has 13 amino acids. This CDR3 is CASSLASGNEQFF. CDR3 bases: TGTGCCAGCAGCTTAGCTAGCGGCAATGAGCAGTTCTTC.

This clone was observed a few times. The chain uses TRBV29-1 and TRBJ2-7, with 7 bases matching TRBD1. CDR1 is SQVTM, CDR2 ANQGSEA, per germline. V lost 7 bases, J lost 7 bases, and 13 bases stayed unmatched. There are 13 residues in the CDR3. The CDR3 nucleotides read TGCAGCGCCTCGGGACAGCTGGTTGGGGAGCAGTACTTC. Amino acids: CSASGQLVGEQYF.

The chain carries TRBV30 and TRBJ1-1; 8 positions match TRBD1. V lost 0 bases and J lost 4; bases outside the gene matches: 4. Germline CDR1 reads GTSNPN; CDR2 reads SVGIG (reference sequence). The CDR3 runs 14 residues. The CDR3 region is CAWSVATGVTEAFF. CDR3 DNA sequence: TGTGCCTGGAGTGTTGCGACAGGGGTCACTGAAGCTTTCTTT.

J is TRBJ2-5 and V is TRBV4-1; D possibly corresponds to TRBD1 (5 bases). The germline gives CDR1 MGHRA, CDR2 YSYEKL. V was shortened by 3 bases and J by 0 bases, with 11 bases between the two germline ends. The CDR3 is made up of 15 amino acids. The CDR3 nucleotides read TGCGCCAGCAGCCAGACAGACAAGTACCAAGAGACCCAGTACTTC. The encoded protein is CASSQTDKYQETQYF.

The gene calls are TRBV2 and TRBJ1-2; no firm D call. CDR1 and CDR2 (germline): SNHLY, FYNNEI. The CDR3 is made up of 11 amino acids. Trimming took off 7 bases at V and 7 bases at J, with 10 bases between the two ends. The CDR3: CASTHGLGYTF. Here the CDR3 DNA reads TGTGCCAGCACGCATGGTCTTGGCTACACCTTC.

The chain recombines TRBV4-1 with TRBJ1-1, with 7 bases aligning to TRBD1. The V gene end was trimmed by 6 bases and the J gene end by 11 bases; junction bases not matched to a gene: 18. The length of the CDR3 is 15 residues. Germline lookup yields CDR1 MGHRA and CDR2 YSYEKL. The CDR3, as DNA: TGCGCCAGCAGGCCCCGGGAGGGGGCCCCACGGGATGCTTTCTTT. Residues: CASRPREGAPRDAFF.

The rearrangement joins TRBV5-6 to TRBJ1-2, with a possible D match to TRBD1 (5 bases). CDR1 SGHDT and CDR2 YYEEEE come from the germline V gene. This CDR3 has 15 amino acids. V gave up 4 bases and J gave up 4 bases, with 17 bases separating them. CDR3 region: CASSATPGGAYGYTF. As DNA, the CDR3 is TGTGCCAGCAGCGCCACCCCGGGGGGAGCCTATGGCTACACCTTC.

This clone has only a few counts. The chain employs TRBV5-6 and TRBJ1-3; D not certain. Trimming left V 5 bases short and J 2 bases short, with 14 bases between. Per the germline V gene, CDR1 is SGHDT and CDR2 is YYEEEE. This CDR3 region has 15 residues. The chain's CDR3 is CASRADDEPGNTIYF. The CDR3 DNA is TGTGCCAGCAGGGCAGACGACGAACCTGGAAACACCATATATTTT.

This clone turned up a few times. V and J are TRBV5-1 and TRBJ2-2; 7 bases line up with TRBD1. The CDR3 runs 16 residues. CDR1 is SGHRS and CDR2 is YFSETQ in the germline V gene. V trimming: 4 bases; J trimming: 0 bases; junction bases outside the gene matches: 6. For the CDR3, the DNA is TGCGCCAGCAGCGCTGTCGACAGGGCGAACACCGGGGAGCTGTTTTTT. Amino acids: CASSAVDRANTGELFF.

V usage is TRBV5-1 and J usage is TRBJ1-2; 8 bases map to TRBD1. The CDR3 has 16 amino acids. V lost 0 bases, J lost 0 bases, and 4 bases stayed unmatched. Looked up from germline, CDR1 is SGHRS and CDR2 is YFSETQ. CDR3 in DNA: TGCGCCAGCAGCTTGGCGAGGACAGGGTCTAACTATGGCTACACCTTC. Translated, it gives CASSLARTGSNYGYTF.

This clone was seen more than once but under ten times. The V call is TRBV5-1, the J call TRBJ2-2; 8 bases are a match to TRBD1. CDR3 length: 16 residues. Trimming took 0 bases from V and 7 from J; bases not matched to a gene: 8. Germline CDR1 and CDR2: SGHRS and YFSETQ. CDR3 protein: CASSLESGGINGELFF. Written as DNA, the CDR3 is TGCGCCAGCAGCTTGGAATCAGGGGGCATTAACGGGGAGCTGTTTTTT.

The rearrangement uses TRBV13 and TRBJ2-4, with 8 bases aligning to TRBD1. CDR1 and CDR2 from the germline V gene are PRHDT and FYEKMQ (reference sequence). The CDR3 is 17 residues long. The ends lost 1 base at V and 2 bases at J; junction bases unmatched: 7. The CDR3 region has the DNA TGTGCCAGCAGCTTAGAAGAAGGACAGGGCACCAAAAACATTCAGTACTTC. It codes for CASSLEEGQGTKNIQYF.

This rearrangement joins TRBV6-1 to TRBJ2-5; TRBD2 matches 8 bases. Looked up from germline, CDR1 is MNHNS and CDR2 is SASEGT. The CDR3 covers 14 residues. Trimming took 4 bases from V and 4 from J; bases not matched to a gene: 5. CDR3 in DNA: TGTGCCAGCAGTGGGGGTCGGGGGGGAGAGACCCAGTACTTC. It encodes CASSGGRGGETQYF.

The rearrangement joins TRBV2 to TRBJ2-3, with D unresolved. V lost 5 bases, J lost 0 bases, and 15 bases lay in between. The CDR3 is 16 amino acids. Germline V gene data show CDR1 as SNHLY and CDR2 as FYNNEI. CDR3: CASSYGADPSTDTQYF. CDR3 DNA sequence: TGTGCCAGCAGTTACGGTGCAGACCCTAGCACAGATACGCAGTATTTT.

The J gene is TRBJ1-2, the V gene TRBV7-2; 7 bases agree with TRBD1. Germline V gene data show CDR1 as SGHTA and CDR2 as FQGNSA. The V and J ends lost 1 base and 4 bases, in that order; junction bases with no gene match: 12. The CDR3 consists of 17 residues. In DNA, the CDR3 is TGTGCCAGCAGCTTAGTGTCGGCTGGGACAGTTAGCTATGGCTACACCTTC. Protein: CASSLVSAGTVSYGYTF.

The chain uses TRBV6-5 and TRBJ2-6, with TRBD1 matching over 7 bases. The germline V gene encodes CDR1 MNHEY and CDR2 SVGAGI. This CDR3 comprises 15 residues. The trim removed 6 bases at V and 0 bases at J, leaving 2 bases unmatched. CDR3 bases: TGTGCCAGCAGAGACAGGGACTCTGGGGCCAACGTCCTGACTTTC. Translated, it gives CASRDRDSGANVLTF.

V usage is TRBV13 and J usage is TRBJ2-1, with D possibly TRBD2 on 5 matching bases. Looked up from germline, CDR1 is PRHDT and CDR2 is FYEKMQ (reference sequence). The CDR3 has 15 residues. V dropped 5 bases and J dropped 0 bases, with 11 bases sitting between them. The CDR3 spells CASSPSGSSYNEQFF. The CDR3 DNA reads TGTGCCAGCAGCCCGAGCGGAAGCTCCTACAATGAGCAGTTCTTC. The full variable domain, rest sourced from reference TRBV13 and TRBJ2-1, is AAGVIQSPRHLIKEKRETATLKCYPIPRHDTVYWYQQGPGQDPQFLISFYEKMQSDKGSIPDRFSAQQFSDYHSELNMSSLELGDSALYFCASSPSGSSYNEQFFGPGTRLTVL.

A note on this clone: The CDR3 carries no conserved terminal phenylalanine or tryptophan, so it likely arises from a read error. The chain joins TRBV27 to TRBJ1-2; perhaps TRBD1 as D (6 bases). V lost 2 bases and J 8 bases, leaving 18 bases between the germline ends. The CDR3 is made up of 15 amino acids. Germline loops: CDR1 MNHEY, CDR2 SMNVEV (reference sequence). The chain's CDR3 is CASSLGNPGAWGYTL. In DNA form, the CDR3 reads TGTGCCAGCAGTTTAGGCAATCCGGGGGCTTGGGGCTACACCCTC.

This clone was found a few times. The V and J genes are TRBV27 and TRBJ2-1; D is unclear. The CDR3 has 17 residues. V lost 5 bases, J lost 7 bases, and 24 bases lay in between. From germline, CDR1 is MNHEY and CDR2 SMNVEV (reference sequence). CDR3 DNA: TGTGCCAGCAGTAAACCGCTTAGGCCCCTCGGTCCTAATGAGCAGTTCTTC. It yields the protein CASSKPLRPLGPNEQFF.

The CDR3 spells CASSLQGFDGYTF. CDR3 sequence (DNA): TGTGCCAGCAGCCTCCAGGGATTCGATGGCTACACCTTC. This sequence joins TRBV6-5 and TRBJ1-2; D possibly corresponds to TRBD1 (5 bases). V lost 6 bases to trimming and J lost 6 bases, with 14 bases between them. CDR1 and CDR2 (germline): MNHEY, SVGAGI. The CDR3 runs to 13 residues.

The J gene is TRBJ2-3, the V gene TRBV19, with D unresolved. CDR1 is LNHDA, CDR2 SQIVND, per germline (reference sequence). Trimming removed 2 bases at V and 4 bases at J, with 13 bases between. This CDR3 is built from 15 residues. CDR3 nucleotides: TGTGCCAGTAGTATAACCCTGGGCTTTCCAGATACGCAGTATTTT. It is translated as CASSITLGFPDTQYF.